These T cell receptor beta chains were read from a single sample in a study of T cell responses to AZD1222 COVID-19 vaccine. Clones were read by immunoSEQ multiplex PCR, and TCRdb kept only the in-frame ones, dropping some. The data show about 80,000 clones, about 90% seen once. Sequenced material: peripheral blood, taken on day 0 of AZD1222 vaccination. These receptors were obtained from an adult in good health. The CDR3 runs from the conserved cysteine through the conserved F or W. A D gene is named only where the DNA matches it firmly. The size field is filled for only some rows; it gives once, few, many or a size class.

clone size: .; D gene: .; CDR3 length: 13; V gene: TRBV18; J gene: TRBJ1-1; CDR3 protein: CASSPATDHEAFF; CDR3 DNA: TGTGCCAGCTCACCAGCGACAGACCATGAAGCTTTCTTT
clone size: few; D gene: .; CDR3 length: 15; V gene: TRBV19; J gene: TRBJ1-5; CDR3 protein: CASSRAGSGNQPQHF; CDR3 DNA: TGTGCCAGTAGTAGGGCAGGTAGTGGAAATCAGCCCCAGCATTTT
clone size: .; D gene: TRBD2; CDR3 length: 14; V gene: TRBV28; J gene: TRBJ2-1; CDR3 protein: CASGLAGEFDEQFF; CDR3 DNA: TGTGCCAGCGGACTAGCGGGAGAGTTCGATGAGCAGTTCTTC
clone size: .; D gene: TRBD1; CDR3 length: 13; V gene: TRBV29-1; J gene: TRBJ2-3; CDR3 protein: CSVETGGTDTQYF; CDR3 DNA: TGCAGCGTTGAGACAGGGGGCACAGATACGCAGTATTTT
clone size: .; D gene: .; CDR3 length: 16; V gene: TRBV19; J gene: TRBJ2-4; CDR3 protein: CASSVGTRSTKNIQYF; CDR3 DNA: TGTGCCAGTAGCGTGGGAACAAGATCGACTAAAAACATTCAGTACTTC
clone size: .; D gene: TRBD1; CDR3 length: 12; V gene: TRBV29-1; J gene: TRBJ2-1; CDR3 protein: CSAGTGNNEQFF; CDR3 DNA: TGCAGCGCCGGGACAGGGAACAATGAGCAGTTCTTC
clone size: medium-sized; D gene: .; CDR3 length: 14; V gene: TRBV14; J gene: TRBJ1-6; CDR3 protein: CASSHVEVGSPLHF; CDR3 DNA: TGTGCCAGCAGCCACGTAGAGGTGGGATCACCCCTCCACTTT
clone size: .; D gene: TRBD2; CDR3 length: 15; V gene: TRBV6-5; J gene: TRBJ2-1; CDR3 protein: CASIRIAGVFNEQFF; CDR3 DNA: TGTGCCAGCATCCGAATAGCGGGTGTCTTTAATGAGCAGTTCTTC
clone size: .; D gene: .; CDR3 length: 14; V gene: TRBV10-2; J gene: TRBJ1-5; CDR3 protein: CASTNNRDNQPQHF; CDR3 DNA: TGCGCCAGCACAAATAACAGGGATAATCAGCCCCAGCATTTT
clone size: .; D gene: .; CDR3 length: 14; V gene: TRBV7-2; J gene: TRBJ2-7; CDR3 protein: CASCRVSGAYEQYF; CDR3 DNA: TGTGCCAGCTGCAGGGTATCCGGGGCCTACGAGCAGTACTTC
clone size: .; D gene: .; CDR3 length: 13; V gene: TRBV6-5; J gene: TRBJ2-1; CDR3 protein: CASNRGRGDEQFF; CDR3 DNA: TGTGCCAGCAACCGGGGGCGCGGGGATGAGCAGTTCTTC
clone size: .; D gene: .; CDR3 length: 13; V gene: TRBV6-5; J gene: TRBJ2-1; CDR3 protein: CASSYGPRTKQFF; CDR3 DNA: TGTGCCAGCAGTTACGGGCCGCGGACAAAGCAGTTCTTC
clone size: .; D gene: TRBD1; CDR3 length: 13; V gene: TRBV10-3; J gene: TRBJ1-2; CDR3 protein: CAISDRQGGGYTF; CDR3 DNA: TGTGCCATCAGTGACCGACAGGGAGGCGGCTACACCTTC
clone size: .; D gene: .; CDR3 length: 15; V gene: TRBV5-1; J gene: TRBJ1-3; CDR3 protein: CASSLGHVSGNTIYF; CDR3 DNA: TGCGCCAGCAGCCTCGGACACGTCTCTGGAAACACCATATATTTT
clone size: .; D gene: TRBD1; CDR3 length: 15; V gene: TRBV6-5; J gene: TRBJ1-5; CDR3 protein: CASSYDRGGNQPQHF; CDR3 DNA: TGTGCCAGCAGTTACGACAGGGGCGGAAATCAGCCCCAGCATTTT
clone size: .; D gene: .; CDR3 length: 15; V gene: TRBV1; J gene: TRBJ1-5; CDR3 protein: CTSTPKGFSNQPQHF; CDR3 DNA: TGCACCAGCACCCCGAAGGGGTTCAGCAATCAGCCCCAGCATTTT
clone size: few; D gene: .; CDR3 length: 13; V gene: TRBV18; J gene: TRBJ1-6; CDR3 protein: CASSPGTSSPLHF; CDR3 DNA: TGTGCCAGCTCACCGGGGACCAGTTCACCCCTCCACTTT
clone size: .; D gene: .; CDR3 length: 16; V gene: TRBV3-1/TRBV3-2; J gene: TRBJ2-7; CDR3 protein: CASSQGGLAVPREQYF; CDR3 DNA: TGTGCCAGCAGCCAAGGGGGGCTAGCTGTCCCTAGGGAGCAGTACTTC
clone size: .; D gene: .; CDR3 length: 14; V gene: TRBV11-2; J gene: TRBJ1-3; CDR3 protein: CAITSGASGNTIYF; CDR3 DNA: TGTGCCATCACCTCCGGAGCCTCTGGAAACACCATATATTTT
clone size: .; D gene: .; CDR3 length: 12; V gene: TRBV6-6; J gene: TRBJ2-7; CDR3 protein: CASKGGRGEQYF; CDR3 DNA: TGTGCCAGCAAGGGGGGAAGGGGAGAGCAGTACTTC
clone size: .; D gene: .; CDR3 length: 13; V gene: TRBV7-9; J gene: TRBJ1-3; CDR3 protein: CASSLDSTHTIYF; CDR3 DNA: TGTGCCAGCAGCTTGGACTCGACCCACACCATATATTTT
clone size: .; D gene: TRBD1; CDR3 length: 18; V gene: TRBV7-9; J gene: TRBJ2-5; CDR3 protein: CASSLAAGQGHIARVEYF; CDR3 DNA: TGTGCCAGCAGCTTAGCTGCCGGACAGGGCCACATCGCCAGGGTCGAGTACTTC
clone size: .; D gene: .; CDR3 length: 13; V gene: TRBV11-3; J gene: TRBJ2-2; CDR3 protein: CASSYQYSLELFF; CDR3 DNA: TGTGCCAGCAGCTACCAGTATAGTCTAGAGCTGTTTTTT
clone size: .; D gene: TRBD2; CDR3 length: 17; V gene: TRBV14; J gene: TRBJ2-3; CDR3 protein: CASSQDWGGSLTDTQYF; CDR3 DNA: TGTGCCAGCAGCCAAGATTGGGGGGGTTCCCTCACAGATACGCAGTATTTT
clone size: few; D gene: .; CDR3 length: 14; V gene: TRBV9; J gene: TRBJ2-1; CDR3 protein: CASSVAVGYNEQFF; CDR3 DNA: TGTGCCAGCAGCGTAGCGGTTGGGTACAATGAGCAGTTCTTC
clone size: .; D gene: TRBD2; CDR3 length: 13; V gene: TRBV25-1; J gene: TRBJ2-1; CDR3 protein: CASSEAGVNEQFF; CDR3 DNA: TGTGCCAGCAGTGAAGCGGGGGTCAATGAGCAGTTCTTC
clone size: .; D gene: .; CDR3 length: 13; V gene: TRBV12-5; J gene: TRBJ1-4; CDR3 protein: CASGLGLGEKLFF; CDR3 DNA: TGTGCTAGTGGTTTGGGGCTCGGTGAAAAACTGTTTTTT
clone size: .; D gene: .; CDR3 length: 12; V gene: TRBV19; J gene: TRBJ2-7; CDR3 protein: CASSIPLGEQYF; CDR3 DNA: TGTGCCAGTAGTATTCCGTTGGGGGAGCAGTACTTC
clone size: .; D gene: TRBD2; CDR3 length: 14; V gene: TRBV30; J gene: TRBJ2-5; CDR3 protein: CAWKSGSPTETQYF; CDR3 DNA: TGTGCCTGGAAAAGCGGGAGCCCCACGGAGACCCAGTACTTC
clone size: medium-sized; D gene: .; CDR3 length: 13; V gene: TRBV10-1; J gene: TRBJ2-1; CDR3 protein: CASRGEWGNEQFF; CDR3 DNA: TGCGCCAGCAGAGGTGAATGGGGCAATGAGCAGTTCTTC
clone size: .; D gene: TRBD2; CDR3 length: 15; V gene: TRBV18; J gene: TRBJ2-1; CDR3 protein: CASSPGTSGTNEQFF; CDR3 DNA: TGTGCCAGCTCCCCCGGGACTAGCGGGACGAATGAGCAGTTCTTC